This paragraph covers one TCR beta chain sequence. Its cognate antigen has yet to be identified. No much larger clone is present one base from it, and per-base qualities are unavailable. The sample belongs to a study of blood T cell repertoires in COVID-19 (dated by TCRdb to the early 2020s). Regarding the complete study: Samples from collaborators originated in the United States, Italy and Spain and spanned both the acute and convalescent phases of COVID-19. The prospective study material was composed of cDNA or gDNA derived from T cells, B-cell-depleted T cells, or PBMCs. The dataset comprised deeply sampled blood TCRbeta repertoires from subjects exposed to, actively infected with, or recovered from COVID-19. The repertoires were released in a freely available public database intended as a resource for research on the immune response to SARS-CoV-2. The samples were drawn from two sources: the first 160 participants of the ongoing ImmuneRACE study, and 1,254 subjects contributed by 6 global collaborators. A de-identified subject ID, COVID-19 status, age in years and sex were almost always included in the sample metadata. Where HLA class I and class II types were available, the types were taken from metadata supplied by the sample provider, not from assay-based typing.

The immunoSEQ Assay, a bias-controlled multiplex PCR, was used to amplify TCRbeta CDR3 regions from genomic DNA. The study's processing was this. The number of nucleated cells in each sample was estimated from the amplification of reference gene primers within the assay. To quantify the absolute abundance of each unique TCRbeta CDR3 rearrangement, sequence reads were collapsed and filtered. For each sample, productive Simpson clonality was calculated as the square root of Simpson's diversity index across productive rearrangements. TCRdb took this table from immuneACCESS and kept in-frame rearrangements with V and J called. Such tables lack part of the clones; where checked against another copy, unresolved V genes explain under half of the gap, and the rest is unexplained. The DNA was the basis for D and trimming; V, J and clone size are from that table. In all, the sample holds 200,000 to 250,000 clones, and around 86% of those were seen once. The top ten clones comprise over 3% of the sample.

A second Seattle source provided samples from volunteer blood donors who had recovered from COVID-19. The collaborating institutions used their own protocols to collect whole blood in K2EDTA tubes. Collaborator samples were shipped for TCRbeta analysis as frozen whole blood, isolated PBMCs, or DNA extracted from either sample type. What the authors observed across the whole study: The quantity of clinical and demographic metadata differed by source and by participant and was supplied without curation.

Deletion took 3 bases off V and 5 bases off J, with a span of 14 bases between the germline ends. The CDR3 has 15 amino acids, counting the end cysteine and phenylalanine. Only the CDR3 portion is preserved as DNA: 45 bases, with reading frame beginning at the first base. Per the germline V gene, KGHSH is the CDR1 and LQKENI is the CDR2. The source material was peripheral blood. The clonotype originates from a woman younger than 45 who had recovered from COVID-19. The chain employs TRBV18 and TRBJ2-1, with TRBD1 perhaps the D gene, on 5 matching bases. The CDR3 loop reads CASSPPTVLNNEQFF. The DNA sequence follows: TGTGCCAGCTCACCGCCGACAGTGCTTAACAATGAGCAGTTCTTC.